This entry describes one TCR beta chain. The antigen remains undetermined. A much larger clone is a single base away; this may be a read error. These data originate in a study of T cell repertoires in cytomegalovirus infection. In the study overall: CMV infection together with matching HLA type was indicated by public TCR beta signatures.

TCRdb itself ran the reads through MiXCR, one entry per CDR3 protein. The sample yields 200,000 or so distinct CDR3 sequences, less than 50% seen once. Sequencing used CD8+ T cells from cultured PBMCs, obtained from culture after CMV antigen stimulation. The clonotype was recovered from a human donor in good health (CMV status not recorded). Some clones in this sample may be carry-over from other donors' samples.

Here the CDR3 DNA reads TGTGCCAGCAGCTCCCCTCCCCCCCGGGGTACAGATACGCAGTGTTTT. Amino acids: CASSSPPPRGTDTQCF. The V gene is TRBV7-2, the J gene TRBJ2-3; a possible D gene is TRBD2 (5 bases). The CDR3 consists of 16 residues. Germline V gene data show CDR1 as SGHTA and CDR2 as FQGNSA.